This T cell receptor beta chain was obtained from a study of T cells after yellow fever vaccination. Study-wide results and limits: Reappearance after the booster was seen for most primary-vaccination clones, at 95% to 97% CD4 and about 90% CD8. On re-exposure, the response was weaker but peaked faster, at day 5 versus 15. Overlap between CD4 and CD8 compartments was detected for a small share of clonotypes.

The germline gives CDR1 SGHTA, CDR2 FQGNSA. This CDR3 comprises 13 residues. V lost 2 bases to trimming and J lost 2 bases, with 7 bases between them. The TCR cDNA carried a universal primer site and UMIs from 5'RACE template switching. TCRdb reprocessed the 5' RACE reads via MiXCR and lists one record per CDR3 protein. This table holds around 140,000 distinct CDR3 sequences, about 7% found once. This clonotype has a count of ten or more. The antigen remains undetermined. The V and J genes are TRBV7-2 and TRBJ2-7; D is ambiguous. This TCR was sampled from a man younger than 45 who received the YFV17D yellow fever vaccine. This sample comprised CD4+ T cells sorted from PBMCs, obtained 10 days after the yellow fever booster vaccination. CDR3 sequence reads: CASSLFNAYEQYF. The DNA of the CDR3 is TGTGCCAGCAGCTTATTCAACGCCTACGAGCAGTACTTC.